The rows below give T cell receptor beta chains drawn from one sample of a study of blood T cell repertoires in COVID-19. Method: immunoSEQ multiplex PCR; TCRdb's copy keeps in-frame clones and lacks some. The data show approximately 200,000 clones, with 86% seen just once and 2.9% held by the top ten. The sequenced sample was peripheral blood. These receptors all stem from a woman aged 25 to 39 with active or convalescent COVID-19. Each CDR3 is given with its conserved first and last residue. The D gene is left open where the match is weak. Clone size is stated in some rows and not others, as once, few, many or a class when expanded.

cdr3_aa: CASSLTAGGTNQPQHF
cdr3_nt: TGCGCCAGCAGCCTTACCGCGGGGGGGACCAATCAGCCCCAGCATTTT
j_call: TRBJ1-5
clone_size: NA
cdr3_length: 16
v_call: TRBV4-1
d_call: NA

cdr3_aa: CASSLFRDNTEAFF
cdr3_nt: TGTGCCAGCAGTCTCTTCAGGGATAACACTGAAGCTTTCTTT
j_call: TRBJ1-1
clone_size: NA
cdr3_length: 14
v_call: TRBV11-3
d_call: NA

cdr3_aa: CASRPTGFGYTF
cdr3_nt: TGTGCCAGCAGACCTACAGGGTTCGGCTACACCTTC
j_call: TRBJ1-2
clone_size: NA
cdr3_length: 12
v_call: TRBV7-2
d_call: NA

cdr3_aa: CASRSGRNTGELFF
cdr3_nt: TGTGCCAGCAGAAGCGGGCGTAACACCGGGGAGCTGTTTTTT
j_call: TRBJ2-2
clone_size: NA
cdr3_length: 14
v_call: TRBV27
d_call: NA

cdr3_aa: CACTQGPNEKLFF
cdr3_nt: TGTGCCTGCACACAGGGCCCAAATGAAAAACTGTTTTTT
j_call: TRBJ1-4
clone_size: once
cdr3_length: 13
v_call: TRBV7-9
d_call: NA

cdr3_aa: CASSLSPIGNQPQHF
cdr3_nt: TGTGCCAGCAGTTTATCCCCGATAGGCAATCAGCCCCAGCATTTT
j_call: TRBJ1-5
clone_size: NA
cdr3_length: 15
v_call: TRBV27
d_call: NA

cdr3_aa: CASSLAKSGISYEQYF
cdr3_nt: TGTGCCAGCAGCTTAGCGAAGAGCGGTATCTCCTACGAGCAGTACTTC
j_call: TRBJ2-7
clone_size: NA
cdr3_length: 16
v_call: TRBV7-2
d_call: NA

cdr3_aa: CASSSGQGVIYGYTF
cdr3_nt: TGTGCCAGCAGCTCCGGACAGGGGGTTATCTATGGCTACACCTTC
j_call: TRBJ1-2
clone_size: few
cdr3_length: 15
v_call: TRBV6-6
d_call: TRBD1

cdr3_aa: CASSQMGQVAEAFF
cdr3_nt: TGTGCCAGCAGCCAAATGGGACAGGTGGCCGAAGCTTTCTTT
j_call: TRBJ1-1
clone_size: NA
cdr3_length: 14
v_call: TRBV4-2
d_call: TRBD1

cdr3_aa: CASRPGTPALFEAFF
cdr3_nt: TGTGCCAGCAGGCCCGGGACACCGGCCCTATTTGAAGCTTTCTTT
j_call: TRBJ1-1
clone_size: once
cdr3_length: 15
v_call: TRBV6-5
d_call: NA

cdr3_aa: CASSQVAHTQYF
cdr3_nt: TGTGCCAGCAGCCAAGTGGCACATACGCAGTATTTT
j_call: TRBJ2-3
clone_size: NA
cdr3_length: 12
v_call: TRBV3-1/TRBV3-2
d_call: NA

cdr3_aa: CASSLEGQGTPTYNEQFF
cdr3_nt: TGTGCCAGCAGCTTAGAAGGACAGGGAACACCTACATACAATGAGCAGTTCTTC
j_call: TRBJ2-1
clone_size: NA
cdr3_length: 18
v_call: TRBV7-8
d_call: TRBD1

cdr3_aa: CASSLEGTYEQYF
cdr3_nt: TGTGCCAGCAGCTTGGAAGGGACATACGAGCAGTACTTC
j_call: TRBJ2-7
clone_size: NA
cdr3_length: 13
v_call: TRBV5-4
d_call: NA